One and the same sample provided the 16 T cell receptor beta chains below, sequenced in a study of vaccination and CD4 T cells after COVID-19. The Oncomine TCR Beta short-read assay sequenced DNA from cultured CD4+ T cells. TCRdb re-derived calls from the PCR reads in MiXCR, one entry per CDR3 protein. The sample has roughly 10,000 distinct CDR3 sequences; 30% to 35% are singletons. The treatment denotes: approximately nine-day PBMC culture with coronavirus spike peptide pools or control peptides (ViraFEST assay). The antigens of these receptors remain unknown. The sample here was CD4+ T cells from blood, cultured in vitro, taken after SARS-CoV-2 vaccination. The receptors were gathered from a human donor who had recovered from COVID-19.

This clonotype has a handful of counts. The rearrangement links TRBV6-1 to TRBJ2-2; D remains unclear. CDR3 length: 13 residues. The germline V and J ends were trimmed by 6 bases and 4 bases, with 9 bases remaining between them. CDR1 and CDR2 (germline): MNHNS, SASEGT. CDR3 coding DNA: TGTGCCAGCAGGAGCGTGGGCACCGGGGAGCTGTTTTTT. Residues: CASRSVGTGELFF.

The CDR3 region has the DNA TGTGCCACCAGTGATTTGCGGCAGGGGGGCGTCTCCTATAATTCACCCCTCCACTTT. Translating it yields CATSDLRQGGVSYNSPLHF. J is TRBJ1-6 and V is TRBV24-1; 7 bases fit TRBD1. V lost 0 bases, J lost 0 bases, and 7 bases stayed unmatched. In germline, CDR1 is KGHDR, CDR2 SFDVKD. This CDR3 spans 19 amino acids.

The V and J genes are TRBV25-1 and TRBJ1-1; D is perhaps TRBD1 (5 bases). V was cut by 5 bases and J by 11 bases, with 12 bases left in between. This CDR3 has 11 residues. CDR1 MGHDK and CDR2 SYGVNS come from the germline V gene. CDR3 residues: CASSPGFGAFF. The CDR3, as DNA: TGTGCCAGCAGTCCAGGGTTCGGGGCTTTCTTT.

The chain carries TRBV28 and TRBJ2-6; 9 nucleotides align to TRBD1. The CDR3 sequence is 15 residues long. Looked up from germline, CDR1 is MDHEN and CDR2 is SYDVKM. Unmatched junction bases numbered 1, after V lost 5 bases and J lost 2 bases. CDR3 sequence: CASSRQGAGANVLTF. The CDR3 DNA reads TGTGCCAGCAGTCGACAGGGGGCTGGGGCCAACGTCCTGACTTTC.

This clonotype was observed a few times. The chain joins TRBV19 to TRBJ1-2; D unclear. The CDR3 consists of 15 residues. Germline V lookup: CDR1 LNHDA, CDR2 SQIVND (reference sequence). Trimming left V 3 bases short and J 0 bases short, with 11 bases between. The CDR3 nucleotides read TGTGCCAGTAGTATTGGGCGGGAACCTAACTATGGCTACACCTTC. This gives the protein CASSIGREPNYGYTF.

By share, this clonotype ranks as medium-sized (0.01 to 0.1%). The rearrangement uses TRBV20-1 and TRBJ2-3; 11 bases map to TRBD2. The CDR3 totals 16 residues. The V gene's germline CDR1 is DFQATT and CDR2 SNEGSKA (reference sequence). The junction had 10 bases not matched to a gene; V was cut back by 4 bases and J by 4 bases. The CDR3 loop is CSAILSGRVQADTQYF. CDR3 nucleotide sequence: TGCAGTGCTATCCTTAGCGGGAGGGTGCAAGCAGATACGCAGTATTTT.

This clonotype was seen a few times. V gene TRBV6-5 combines with J gene TRBJ1-2; 7 bases match TRBD1. V lost 2 bases to trimming and J lost 6 bases; unmatched junction nucleotides: 9. This CDR3 is 15 amino acids long. Germline CDR1 reads MNHEY; CDR2 reads SVGAGI. CDR3 protein: CASSYGEGAPNGYTF. The CDR3 coding sequence is TGTGCCAGCAGTTACGGGGAGGGGGCGCCCAATGGCTACACCTTC.

The gene calls are TRBV6-5 and TRBJ2-7; 8 bases fit TRBD2. The CDR3 contains 15 residues. The germline V gene encodes CDR1 MNHEY and CDR2 SVGAGI. With 2 bases clipped from V and 2 bases from J, the junction kept 5 bases outside the gene matches. The CDR3 nucleotides read TGTGCCAGCAGTTACGGTCTAGCGGGCCCCTACGAGCAGTACTTC. Protein product: CASSYGLAGPYEQYF.

This clonotype appeared a few times. The rearrangement uses TRBV7-2 and TRBJ2-2; 7 bases are shared with TRBD1. Trimming at V came to 10 bases and at J to 5 bases, leaving 7 bases not matched to a gene. CDR1 is SGHTA, CDR2 FQGNSA, per germline. CDR3 length: 13 amino acids. The CDR3 spells CAKGAGGTGELFF. CDR3 nucleotides: TGTGCCAAGGGGGCGGGCGGTACCGGGGAGCTGTTTTTT.

J is TRBJ1-2 and V is TRBV28; the D is unclear. This CDR3 region has 13 residues. Germline V gene data show CDR1 as MDHEN and CDR2 as SYDVKM. Between the trimmed V and J ends, which lost 7 bases and 8 bases, there was a span of 17 bases. The CDR3 region has the DNA TGTGCCAGCACCTTAGCCCGGGGATTAGGCTACACCTTC. Translating it yields CASTLARGLGYTF.

This clonotype has just a few counts. The chain links TRBV19 to TRBJ1-5, with 7 bases identical to TRBD1. The ends lost 8 bases at V and 2 bases at J; junction bases unmatched: 3. Germline CDR1 reads LNHDA; CDR2 reads SQIVND (reference sequence). This CDR3 is 13 amino acids long. The CDR3 reads CASGTGGNQPQHF. Written as DNA, the CDR3 is TGTGCCAGTGGAACAGGGGGCAATCAGCCCCAGCATTTT.

This clonotype was counted a few times. The chain is built from TRBV7-6 and TRBJ1-1; a weak D match, TRBD1 (5 bases). V lost 1 base to trimming and J lost 1 base, with 7 bases between them. Germline loops: CDR1 SGHVS, CDR2 FNYEAQ. This CDR3 comprises 14 residues. CDR3: CASSLVGGNTEAFF. Written as DNA, the CDR3 is TGTGCCAGCAGCTTAGTCGGGGGGAACACTGAAGCTTTCTTT.

This clonotype was recorded a few times. The V gene is TRBV2, the J gene TRBJ2-7, with D tentatively TRBD1 or TRBD2 (5 bases each). The V and J ends lost 4 bases and 2 bases respectively, with 9 bases between them. Germline CDR1 is SNHLY and CDR2 is FYNNEI. This CDR3 has 13 residues. In DNA form, the CDR3 reads TGTGCCAGCAGTGCCATGGGACCCTACGAGCAGTACTTC. This encodes CASSAMGPYEQYF.

The V gene is TRBV6-1, the J gene TRBJ2-7; the D gene is possibly TRBD2 (7 bases). Germline V gene sequence: CDR1 MNHNS, CDR2 SASEGT. V lost 2 bases and J lost 5, with 13 bases in between. There are 14 residues in the CDR3. The CDR3 protein is CASSERGGGDEQYF. In nucleotides, the CDR3 is TGTGCCAGCAGTGAACGAGGGGGAGGGGACGAGCAGTACTTC.

The chain is built from TRBV6-5 and TRBJ1-2; weak D call: TRBD1 (6 bases). CDR1 MNHEY and CDR2 SVGAGI come from the germline V gene. The CDR3 totals 18 residues. With 0 bases removed from V and 1 base from J, the gap between germline ends came to 18 bases. CDR3 region: CASSYSFAGARRNYGYTF. The DNA for the CDR3 is TGTGCCAGCAGTTACTCGTTCGCAGGGGCCCGGCGTAACTATGGCTACACCTTC.

The chain is built from TRBV7-2 and TRBJ1-6; D is uncertain. CDR1 is SGHTA and CDR2 is FQGNSA in the germline V gene. The germline V and J ends were trimmed by 1 base and 9 bases, with 10 bases remaining between them. The CDR3 extends over 14 amino acids. In nucleotides, the CDR3 is TGTGCCAGCAGCTTAGGGACGGCAGGTTCACCCCTCCACTTT. Residues: CASSLGTAGSPLHF.